Ten or more counts support the clone carrying this TCR beta chain. Each CDR3 protein gets one entry after TCRdb re-called the multiplex PCR reads with MiXCR. In the table there are around 120,000 distinct CDR3 sequences, nearly 20% of which are singletons. The record originates from a study of breast tumors, draining lymph nodes, adjacent tissues. The V gene end was trimmed by 7 bases and the J gene end by 6 bases; junction bases not matched to a gene: 12. The germline V gene encodes CDR1 ENHRY and CDR2 SYGVKD. There are 17 residues in the CDR3. The lymph nodes were axillary draining lymph nodes from breast cancer patients.

The sequence derives from a female donor with breast cancer. Some clones in this sample may be carry-over from other donors' samples. The chain recombines TRBV10-3 with TRBJ2-2, with 12 positions matching TRBD2. Sequenced material: axillary lymph node tissue. Written as DNA, the CDR3 is TGTGCCATCAAGGTGAGACTAGCGGGAGAAGTATCCGGGGAGCTGTTTTTT. This gives the protein CAIKVRLAGEVSGELFF.